This T cell receptor (beta chain) was captured in a study of blood T cell repertoires in COVID-19. Repertoires were generated with immunoSEQ multiplex PCR, while TCRdb's copy carries only in-frame clones and drops some. Of some 220,000 clones detected, approximately 80% appear once; the ten largest clones hold 9.7%. Trimming took 9 bases from V and 3 from J, leaving 11 bases between them. The germline gives CDR1 SGHTA, CDR2 FQGTGA. The CDR3 runs to 13 residues. This sequence joins TRBV7-3 and TRBJ2-2, with D possibly TRBD2 on 6 matching bases. Sequenced material: peripheral blood. The origin of this receptor is a man aged 50 to 60 with active or convalescent COVID-19. This CDR3 reads CAREGLDTGELFF. CDR3 bases: TGTGCCAGGGAGGGCCTCGACACCGGGGAGCTGTTTTTT.